Sequencing of this TCR beta chain was carried out in a study of blood T cell repertoires in COVID-19. The overall study: T cells, B-cell-depleted T cells, or PBMCs supplied cDNA or gDNA.

Trimming took 3 bases from V and 8 from J, leaving 14 bases between them. Germline loops: CDR1 SGHRS, CDR2 YFSETQ. The CDR3 is 13 residues long. Method: immunoSEQ multiplex PCR; TCRdb's copy keeps in-frame clones and lacks some. The sample records about 87,000 clones, about 86% being singletons. This TCR derives from a woman in her fifties or sixties with acute or convalescent COVID-19. J is TRBJ1-2 and V is TRBV5-1; possible D gene TRBD1, 5 bases. Sample: peripheral blood. The CDR3 nucleotides read TGCGCCAGCAGCTCGGGGACTAACAGGGGCTACACCTTC. The encoded protein is CASSSGTNRGYTF.